These 15 T cell receptor beta chains came from one sample sequenced in a study of T cell responses to AZD1222 COVID-19 vaccine. This table comes from immunoSEQ multiplex PCR, and its TCRdb copy is limited to in-frame clones, with some not included. Here the sample spans 140,000 to 150,000 clones, 85% to 95% being singletons. The sequencing used peripheral blood, collected after recovery from COVID-19. The source is an adult who had recovered from COVID-19.

The V gene is TRBV3-1 (or the pseudogene TRBV3-2), the J gene TRBJ2-7, with TRBD2 matching over 11 bases. V dropped 3 bases and J dropped 5; count of bases not matched to a gene: 12. Germline values: CDR1 LGHDT, CDR2 YNNKEL (reference sequence). This CDR3 contains 17 residues. CDR3 DNA: TGTGCCAGCAGCCAGTCCGGGCGTATAGCGGGAGGGAACGAGCAGTACTTC. The encoded protein is CASSQSGRIAGGNEQYF.

This sequence joins TRBV9 and TRBJ2-1, with 9 bases identical to TRBD2. This CDR3 has 16 amino acids. The germline V gene has CDR1 SGDLS and CDR2 YYNGEE. The trim removed 3 bases at V and 6 bases at J, leaving 10 bases unmatched. For the CDR3, the DNA is TGTGCCAGCAGCGGAAATAGCGGGAGACCCGCCAATGAGCAGTTCTTC. This sequence encodes CASSGNSGRPANEQFF. Drawing the rest from reference TRBV9 and TRBJ2-1, the complete variable domain is DSGVTQTPKHLITATGQRVTLRCSPRSGDLSVYWYQQSLDQGLQFLIQYYNGEERAKGNILERFSAQQFPDLHSELNLSSLELGDSALYFCASSGNSGRPANEQFFGPGTRLTVL.

V usage is TRBV19 and J usage is TRBJ1-1; D gene unclear. The V gene lost 5 bases and the J gene lost 1 base, with 8 bases spanning the gap. The CDR3 runs to 13 residues. Germline assignment: CDR1 LNHDA and CDR2 SQIVND (reference sequence). CDR3 DNA: TGTGCCAGTAGTCCTCGACAGAACACTGAAGCTTTCTTT. Its translation: CASSPRQNTEAFF.

CDR3 in DNA: TGCGCCAGCAGCCAAGCCCGCGGGGGTATTATTACCTACGAGCAGTACTTC. Translation: CASSQARGGIITYEQYF. The genes are TRBV4-1 and TRBJ2-7; 7 bases agree with TRBD2. This CDR3 is 17 amino acids long. CDR1 is MGHRA, CDR2 YSYEKL, per germline. J was trimmed by 2 bases and V by 1 base; bases with no gene match: 11.

The chain uses TRBV20-1 and TRBJ2-3, with D possibly TRBD2 on 6 matching bases. The germline CDR1 and CDR2 sequences are DFQATT and SNEGSKA (reference sequence). V was pared by 3 bases and J by 6 bases, with 13 bases between. There are 13 residues in the CDR3. In DNA, the CDR3 is TGCAGTGCTAGTTCCGGGAGTACCGATACGCAGTATTTT. Protein: CSASSGSTDTQYF.

The V and J genes are TRBV19 and TRBJ2-5; 11 bases map to TRBD1. Germline-derived CDR1 and CDR2 are LNHDA and SQIVND (reference sequence). J lost 4 bases, V lost 1 base, and 5 bases had no gene match. The CDR3 consists of 16 residues. CDR3 in DNA: TGTGCCAGTAGTATAGGAGGGACAGGGGGTTTAGAGACCCAGTACTTC. Translating gives CASSIGGTGGLETQYF. The variable domain in full, completed from reference TRBV19 and TRBJ2-5, reads DGGITQSPKYLFRKEGQNVTLSCEQNLNHDAMYWYRQDPGQGLRLIYYSQIVNDFQKGDIAEGYSVSREKKESFPLTVTSAQKNPTAFYLCASSIGGTGGLETQYFGPGTRLLVL.

The chain joins TRBV20-1 to TRBJ2-1, with unresolved D. The CDR3 spans 14 residues. V lost 3 bases and J lost 0, with 9 bases in between. CDR1 DFQATT and CDR2 SNEGSKA come from the germline V gene (reference sequence). As DNA, the CDR3 is TGCAGTGCTAGTTCGTGGGGCTCCTACAATGAGCAGTTCTTC. Protein sequence: CSASSWGSYNEQFF.

This chain uses TRBV2 with TRBJ2-5; the D gene is possibly TRBD1 (5 bases). Trimming removed 7 bases from V and 2 bases from J, with 14 bases in between. CDR3 length: 14 amino acids. Germline CDR1 and CDR2: SNHLY and FYNNEI. The CDR3 here is CASTLGQVQETQYF. The CDR3, as DNA: TGTGCCAGCACTCTGGGGCAGGTGCAAGAGACCCAGTACTTC.

This chain connects TRBV7-9 to TRBJ2-1; possibly TRBD1 or TRBD2 for D (5 bases each). CDR1 SEHNR and CDR2 FQNEAQ come from the germline V gene (reference sequence). This CDR3 has 16 residues. Trimming stripped 0 bases from V and 2 bases from J, with 11 bases between. The CDR3 loop is CASSLAGTRTYNEQFF. The CDR3 bases are TGTGCCAGCAGCTTAGCAGGGACCCGGACCTACAATGAGCAGTTCTTC.

The chain uses TRBV18 and TRBJ1-3; 7 nucleotides line up with TRBD1. The CDR3 has 14 amino acids. The germline V gene encodes CDR1 KGHSH and CDR2 LQKENI. Trimming at V came to 4 bases and at J to 0 bases, leaving 0 bases not matched to a gene. The DNA of the CDR3 is TGTGCCAGCTCACAGGGGGCCTCTGGAAACACCATATATTTT. This translates into CASSQGASGNTIYF. The whole variable domain, remainder taken from reference TRBV18 and TRBJ1-3, is NAGVMQNPRHLVRRRGQEARLRCSPMKGHSHVYWYRQLPEEGLKFMVYLQKENIIDESGMPKERFSAEFPKEGPSILRIQQVVRGDSAAYFCASSQGASGNTIYFGEGSWLTVV.

V is TRBV6-6 and J is TRBJ2-7, with 9 bases matching TRBD1. V lost 2 bases to trimming and J lost 2 bases; unmatched junction nucleotides: 4. Germline CDR1 is MNHNY and CDR2 is SVGAGI (reference sequence). The length of the CDR3 is 15 residues. This chain's CDR3 is CASSYDRGVPYEQYF. For the CDR3, the DNA is TGTGCCAGCAGTTACGACAGGGGGGTGCCCTACGAGCAGTACTTC.

V is TRBV30 and J is TRBJ1-2; no definite D call. The CDR3 totals 11 residues. From germline, CDR1 is GTSNPN and CDR2 SVGIG (reference sequence). The V end lost 2 bases, the J end lost 8 bases, and 9 bases lay between the germline ends. CDR3 protein: CAWSREGGYTF. As DNA, the CDR3 is TGTGCCTGGAGTAGAGAGGGAGGCTACACCTTC.

Details on this clone: A read error may produce the germline difference seen at one junction end. This same CDR3 is encoded by further DNA sequences in the sample. The rearrangement links TRBV29-1 to TRBJ1-5, with 7 nucleotides matching TRBD1. The CDR3 spans 13 residues. Germline V CDR1 and CDR2: SQVTM, ANQGSEA. CDR3 amino acids: CSVGAGGNQPQHF. The CDR3 DNA follows: TGTAGCGTTGGGGCAGGGGGGAATCAGCCCCAGCATTTT.

This chain joins TRBV29-1 and TRBJ2-2; D is uncertain. V shed 2 bases and J shed 4 bases, with 5 bases lying between them. Germline V gene lookup returns CDR1 SQVTM and CDR2 ANQGSEA. The CDR3 contains 12 residues. CDR3 DNA sequence: TGCAGCGTTGAAAGGGCCACCGGGGAGCTGTTTTTT. This encodes CSVERATGELFF.

This clone appeared a few times. The rearrangement links TRBV6-5 to TRBJ1-5; D may be TRBD1 (5 bases). The germline CDR1 and CDR2 sequences are MNHEY and SVGAGI. V was cut by 2 bases and J by 3 bases, with 8 bases left in between. CDR3 length: 14 amino acids. CDR3 loop: CASSYGGANQPQHF. CDR3 coding DNA: TGTGCCAGCAGTTACGGAGGGGCCAATCAGCCCCAGCATTTT.